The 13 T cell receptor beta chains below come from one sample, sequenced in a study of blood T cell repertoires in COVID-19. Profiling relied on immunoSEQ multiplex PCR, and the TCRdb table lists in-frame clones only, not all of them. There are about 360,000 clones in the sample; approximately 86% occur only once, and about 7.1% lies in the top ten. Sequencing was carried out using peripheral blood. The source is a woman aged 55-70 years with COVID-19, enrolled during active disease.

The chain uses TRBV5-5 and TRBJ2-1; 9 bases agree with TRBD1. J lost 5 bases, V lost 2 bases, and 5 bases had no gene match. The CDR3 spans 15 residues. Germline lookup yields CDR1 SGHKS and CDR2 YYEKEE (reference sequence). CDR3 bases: TGTGCCAGCAGCTTAACCGGGACAGGGAACAATGAGCAGTTCTTC. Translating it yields CASSLTGTGNNEQFF.

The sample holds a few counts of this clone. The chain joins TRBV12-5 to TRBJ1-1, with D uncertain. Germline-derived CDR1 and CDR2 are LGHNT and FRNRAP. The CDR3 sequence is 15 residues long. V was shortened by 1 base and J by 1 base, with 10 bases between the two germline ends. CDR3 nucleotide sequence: TGTGCTAGTGGTTTGGGCCCCGCGGGGAACACTGAAGCTTTCTTT. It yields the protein CASGLGPAGNTEAFF. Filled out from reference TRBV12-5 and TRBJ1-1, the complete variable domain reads DARVTQTPRHKVTEMGQEVTMRCQPILGHNTVFWYRQTMMQGLELLAYFRNRAPLDDSGMPKDRFSAEMPDATLATLKIQPSEPRDSAVYFCASGLGPAGNTEAFFGQGTRLTVV.

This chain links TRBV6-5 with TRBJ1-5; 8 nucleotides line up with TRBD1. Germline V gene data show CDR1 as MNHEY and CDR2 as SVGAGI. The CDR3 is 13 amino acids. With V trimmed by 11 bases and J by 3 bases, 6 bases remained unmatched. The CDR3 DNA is TGTGCCGGTAACAGGGGGATCAATCAGCCCCAGCATTTT. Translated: CAGNRGINQPQHF.

The CDR3 sequence: CASRGGQKTYNEQFF. CDR3 coding DNA: TGTGCCAGCAGGGGGGGACAGAAGACCTACAATGAGCAGTTCTTC. The chain uses TRBV28 and TRBJ2-1; possibly TRBD1 for D (7 bases). This CDR3 is built from 15 residues. Trimming took 6 bases from V and 2 from J, leaving 14 bases between them. Germline CDR1 reads MDHEN; CDR2 reads SYDVKM.

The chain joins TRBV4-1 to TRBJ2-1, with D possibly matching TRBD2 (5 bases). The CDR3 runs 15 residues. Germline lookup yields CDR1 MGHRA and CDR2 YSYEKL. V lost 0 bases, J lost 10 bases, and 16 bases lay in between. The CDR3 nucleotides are TGCGCCAGCAGCCAAGATTTATTCGGGGTCGGGGAGCAGTTCTTC. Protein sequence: CASSQDLFGVGEQFF.

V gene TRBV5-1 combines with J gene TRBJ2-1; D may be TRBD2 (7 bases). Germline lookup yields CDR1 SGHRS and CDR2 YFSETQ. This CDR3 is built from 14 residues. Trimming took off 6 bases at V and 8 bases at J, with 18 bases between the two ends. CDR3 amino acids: CASTGGQGVDEQFF. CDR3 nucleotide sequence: TGCGCCAGCACCGGGGGGCAGGGCGTCGATGAGCAGTTCTTC.

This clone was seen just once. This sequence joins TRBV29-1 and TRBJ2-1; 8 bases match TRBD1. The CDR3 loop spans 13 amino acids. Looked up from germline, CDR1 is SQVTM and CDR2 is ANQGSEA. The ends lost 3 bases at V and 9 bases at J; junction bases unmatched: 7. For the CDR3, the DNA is TGCAGCGTTGACGAATTACAGGGGGGTGAGCAGTTCTTC. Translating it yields CSVDELQGGEQFF.

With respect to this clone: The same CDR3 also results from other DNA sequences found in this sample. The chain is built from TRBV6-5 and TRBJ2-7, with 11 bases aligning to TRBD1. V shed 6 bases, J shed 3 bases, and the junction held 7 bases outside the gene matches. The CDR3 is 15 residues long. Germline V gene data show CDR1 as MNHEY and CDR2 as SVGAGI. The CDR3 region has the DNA TGTGCCAGCAGCTATTCCGGGACAGGGGGCTACGAGCAGTACTTC. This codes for CASSYSGTGGYEQYF.

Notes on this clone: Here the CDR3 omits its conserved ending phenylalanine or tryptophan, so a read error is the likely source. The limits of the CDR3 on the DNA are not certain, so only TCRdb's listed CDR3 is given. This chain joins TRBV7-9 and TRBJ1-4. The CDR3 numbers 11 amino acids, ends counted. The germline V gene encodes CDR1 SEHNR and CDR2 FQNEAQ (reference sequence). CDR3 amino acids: CASSFLQRGPS.

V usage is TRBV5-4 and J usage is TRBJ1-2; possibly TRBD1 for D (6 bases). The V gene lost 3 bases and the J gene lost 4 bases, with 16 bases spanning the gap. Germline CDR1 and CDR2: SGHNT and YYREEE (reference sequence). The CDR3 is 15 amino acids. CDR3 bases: TGTGCCAGCAGCTCGGGACAAGCCGCTACCTATGGCTACACCTTC. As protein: CASSSGQAATYGYTF.

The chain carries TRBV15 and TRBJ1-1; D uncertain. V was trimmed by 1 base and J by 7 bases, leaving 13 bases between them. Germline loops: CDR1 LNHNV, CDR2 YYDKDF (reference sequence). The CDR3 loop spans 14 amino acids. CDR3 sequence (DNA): TGTGCCACCAGCAGAGGAATCGGCGGCGGTGAAGCTTTCTTT. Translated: CATSRGIGGGEAFF.

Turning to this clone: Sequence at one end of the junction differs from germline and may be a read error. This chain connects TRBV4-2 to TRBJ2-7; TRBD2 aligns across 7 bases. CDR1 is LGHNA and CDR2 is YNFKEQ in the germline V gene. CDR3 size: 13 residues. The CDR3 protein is CASSQEGGRGVDF. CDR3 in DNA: TGTGCCAGCAGCCAAGAGGGAGGGAGGGGTGTAGACTTC.

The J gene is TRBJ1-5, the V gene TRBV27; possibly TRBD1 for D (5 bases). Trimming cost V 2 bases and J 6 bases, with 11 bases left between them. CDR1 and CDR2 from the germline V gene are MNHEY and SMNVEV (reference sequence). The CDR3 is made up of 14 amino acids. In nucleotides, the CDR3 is TGTGCCAGCAGTTTACTCCAGGGTGTTCAGCCCCAGCATTTT. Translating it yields CASSLLQGVQPQHF.